This entry features one T cell receptor (beta chain) sequence. There are 16 residues in the CDR3. The source of the sample is a study of blood T cell repertoires in COVID-19. Generated by immunoSEQ multiplex PCR, the TCRdb table keeps only in-frame clones and is missing some. Here the sample spans some 120,000 clones, 90% being singletons. This TCR derives from a human donor with active COVID-19. The donor label of this sample is uncertain. The chain employs TRBV21-1 and TRBJ2-1; the D segment call TRBD2 is taken from the table without a DNA check. TRBV21-1 is a pseudogene locus. The material sequenced was peripheral blood. The DNA of the CDR3 is TGTGCCAGAGCAGAGGGACTAGCGGGGGGGCTAGGTGAGCAGTTCTTC. This translates into CARAEGLAGGLGEQFF.